This T cell receptor (beta chain) is drawn from a study of blood T cell repertoires in COVID-19. Across the whole study: Samples representing acute and convalescent COVID-19 were sourced from the United States, Italy and Spain. Nucleic acid was either cDNA or gDNA, and it came from T cells, B-cell-depleted T cells, or PBMCs.

Source study methods: Amplification of reference gene primers provided the estimated nucleated cell counts. Only in-frame clones appear in the TCRdb table, and some are missing; sequencing was by immunoSEQ multiplex PCR. V and J calls and clone size follow that table, whereas D and trimming were derived from the DNA. The sample records about 170,000 clones, 83% being singletons. The germline V gene has CDR1 SGHTA and CDR2 FQGNSA. Trimming took 5 bases from V and 3 from J; bases not matched to a gene: 4. The CDR3 is 15 residues long. This sequence was found in a woman between 65 and 79 years old who had recovered from COVID-19. Sample: peripheral blood. The V gene is TRBV7-2, the J gene TRBJ2-3; 11 bases line up with TRBD2. The CDR3 is CASSPWTSGTDTQYF. In nucleotides, the CDR3 is TGTGCCAGCAGCCCCTGGACTAGCGGGACAGATACGCAGTATTTT. The whole variable domain, remainder taken from reference TRBV7-2 and TRBJ2-3, is GAGVSQSPSNKVTEKGKDVELRCDPISGHTALYWYRQSLGQGLEFLIYFQGNSAPDKSGLPSDRFSAERTGGSVSTLTIQRTQQEDSAVYLCASSPWTSGTDTQYFGPGTRLTVL.